Listed here is a single T cell receptor (beta chain). As yet, its antigen is unknown. Looked up from germline, CDR1 is SGHTA and CDR2 is FQGNSA. The CDR3 consists of 13 residues. V lost 2 bases, J lost 10 bases, and 9 bases lay in between. Method: immunoSEQ multiplex PCR; TCRdb's copy keeps in-frame clones and lacks some. Among 23,000 or so clones listed, about 95% were seen once. The data were obtained in a study of graft-versus-host responses after intestinal transplantation. As for the study in general: Isolated intestinal, liver-intestinal, or multivisceral transplants were what recipients had. Study-wide results and limits: GvH clones were found in recipient marrow; some appeared first in ileum or blood.

The sample in question was PBMCs, obtained approximately 32 days after intestinal transplant. This chain links TRBV7-2 with TRBJ1-6, with TRBD1 as a possible D gene (5 bases). The receptor's source is a human patient who received an intestinal transplant, so some T cells may come from the graft donor. The CDR3 nucleotides read TGTGCCAGCAGCTTATCGGGGGGGTCACCCCTCCACTTT. Its protein product is CASSLSGGSPLHF.